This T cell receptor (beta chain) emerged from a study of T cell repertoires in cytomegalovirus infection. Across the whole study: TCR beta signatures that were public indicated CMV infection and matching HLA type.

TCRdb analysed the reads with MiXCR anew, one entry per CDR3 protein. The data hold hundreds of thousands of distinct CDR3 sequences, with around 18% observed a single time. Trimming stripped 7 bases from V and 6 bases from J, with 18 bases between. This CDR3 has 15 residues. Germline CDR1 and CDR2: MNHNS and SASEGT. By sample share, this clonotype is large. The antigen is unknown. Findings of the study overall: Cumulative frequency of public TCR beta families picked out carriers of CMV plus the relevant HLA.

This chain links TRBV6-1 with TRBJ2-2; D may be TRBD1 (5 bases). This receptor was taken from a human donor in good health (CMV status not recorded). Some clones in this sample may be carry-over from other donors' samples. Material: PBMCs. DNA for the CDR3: TGTGCCAGCACCCCCCTCACAGGAGCGCCCGGGGAGCTGTTTTTT. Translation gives CASTPLTGAPGELFF.